These T cell receptor beta chains were read from a single sample in a study of T cell responses to AZD1222 COVID-19 vaccine. This table comes from immunoSEQ multiplex PCR, and its TCRdb copy is limited to in-frame clones, with some not included. Of approximately 140,000 clones listed, more than 80% are singletons. Source: peripheral blood, taken 28 days after the second AZD1222 dose. The receptors were gathered from an adult who received the AZD1222 COVID-19 vaccine. The CDR3 runs from the conserved cysteine through the conserved F or W. The D gene is left open where the match is weak. Size tells how often a clone was seen (once, few, many) or the class of an expanded clone, and some rows leave it out.

cdr3_nt cdr3_aa clone_size d_call j_call v_call
TGTGCCAGCAGTCCAAACAGGGGATCCTACGAGCAGTACTTC CASSPNRGSYEQYF once TRBD1 TRBJ2-7 TRBV6-4
TGTGCCACCAGCAGCGGACAGGGTCAAGAGACCCAGTACTTC CATSSGQGQETQYF . TRBD1 TRBJ2-5 TRBV15
TGTGCCAGCAGTCCCCTTACCGGGACAGGAATGAATCAGCCCCAGCATTTT CASSPLTGTGMNQPQHF . TRBD1 TRBJ1-5 TRBV27
TGTGCCAGCAGCCAAGAAAGGAGACTTCCCAATGAGCAGTTCTTC CASSQERRLPNEQFF . . TRBJ2-1 TRBV14
TGTGCCAGCAGCTTACTCGAGACAGGACGGGACTACCTCTACAATGAGCAGTTCTTC CASSLLETGRDYLYNEQFF . . TRBJ2-1 TRBV7-9
TGCGCCAGCAGCCATCCCGACAGTCGCTCTGGAAACACCATATATTTT CASSHPDSRSGNTIYF . . TRBJ1-3 TRBV4-1
TGTGCCAGCAGCCAAGCCGACTACTTTTCCTACGAGCAGTACTTC CASSQADYFSYEQYF . . TRBJ2-7 TRBV3-1/TRBV3-2
TGCAGTGCTAGTGATCTCCAGGGGAGCTATGGCTACACCTTC CSASDLQGSYGYTF . . TRBJ1-2 TRBV20-1
TGTGCCACACGTAGGGACTCGACCTTGATTGAGCAGTACTTC CATRRDSTLIEQYF . . TRBJ2-7 TRBV6-5
TGTGCCAGTACCCGGGACGGACTTTACTATGGCTACACCTTC CASTRDGLYYGYTF . . TRBJ1-2 TRBV19
TGTGCCAGCAGCCCCCGCGATACCTGGGAGCAGTACTTC CASSPRDTWEQYF . . TRBJ2-7 TRBV7-9
TGTGCCAGCACCGGAAGGGGCGGCAAGACCAATCAGCCCCAGCATTTT CASTGRGGKTNQPQHF . . TRBJ1-5 TRBV2
TGTGCCAGCAGCTTAGATGTTGCGGGGGATACGCAGTATTTT CASSLDVAGDTQYF . . TRBJ2-3 TRBV7-9
TGTGCCAGCAGCCAACGGGACATCCAAGAGACCCAGTACTTC CASSQRDIQETQYF . . TRBJ2-5 TRBV14
TGTGCCAGCAGTTACTCGGAAGGTTCAGATACGCAGTATTTT CASSYSEGSDTQYF once . TRBJ2-3 TRBV6-5
TGTGCCAGCAGCCAAGTCGGGGGCTCCTATGGCTACACCTTC CASSQVGGSYGYTF . . TRBJ1-2 TRBV3-1/TRBV3-2
TGCGCCAGCAGCTTAAGCTGGGCTTCACCCCTCCACTTT CASSLSWASPLHF . . TRBJ1-6 TRBV5-1
TGTGCCAGCAGTTCCTCTGGGGCCAACGTCCTGACTTTC CASSSSGANVLTF . . TRBJ2-6 TRBV28
TGTGCCAGCAGCGTGGCAGGTAGCGGGCCACCCTACGAGCAGTACTTC CASSVAGSGPPYEQYF . TRBD2 TRBJ2-7 TRBV9
TGCAGCGTTGGAGGGGTGGGTAGGCGGGGCACAGATACGCAGTATTTT CSVGGVGRRGTDTQYF . . TRBJ2-3 TRBV29-1
TGCGCCAGCAGTGAGTTTCGACTAGCGGGAGTACACACAGATACGCAGTATTTT CASSEFRLAGVHTDTQYF once TRBD2 TRBJ2-3 TRBV10-1
TGTGCCAGCAGCTGGGACCCTAAGGGAGCCAAAAACATTCAGTACTTC CASSWDPKGAKNIQYF . . TRBJ2-4 TRBV7-8
TGTGCCACCAGCAGAGATCGGGCAGGTGGCCAGCCCCAGCATTTT CATSRDRAGGQPQHF few . TRBJ1-5 TRBV15
TGTGCCAGCAGCCCCGTGACTCTCTACAATGAGCAGTTCTTC CASSPVTLYNEQFF . . TRBJ2-1 TRBV4-2
TGTGCCAGCAGTCCGAGCGGGAGGGACACAGATACGCAGTATTTT CASSPSGRDTDTQYF . TRBD2 TRBJ2-3 TRBV6-5
TGTGCCATCAGTGAGTTTGGTAGCGGGTCCTACAATGAGCAGTTCTTC CAISEFGSGSYNEQFF . TRBD2 TRBJ2-1 TRBV10-3
TGTGCCATCAGGACAGACTCTGGAAACACCATATATTTT CAIRTDSGNTIYF . . TRBJ1-3 TRBV10-3
TGCGCCAGCAGCTCGCCTCCGGGACTAGCGGCAGCTAGCACAGATACGCAGTATTTT CASSSPPGLAAASTDTQYF . TRBD2 TRBJ2-3 TRBV5-1
TGTGCCAGCAGTCCCCGGAGGGCTAGGGGTCAGCCCCAGCATTTT CASSPRRARGQPQHF once . TRBJ1-5 TRBV28
TGCGCCAGCAGTGGAGTTACAGGGTACAATGAGCAGTTCTTC CASSGVTGYNEQFF once . TRBJ2-1 TRBV10-1
TGCGCCAGCAGCACCGGGACAGGGGGCAGAGGGGACACTGAAGCTTTCTTT CASSTGTGGRGDTEAFF few TRBD1 TRBJ1-1 TRBV5-1
TGCGCCAGCAGCCAAGAACGGCTAGACTTTCCGGTGTTCTTC CASSQERLDFPVFF . . TRBJ2-1 TRBV4-1
TGCGCCAGCAGCTTGAGCCCAGGATCAGATACGCAGTATTTT CASSLSPGSDTQYF . . TRBJ2-3 TRBV5-1
TGTGCCAGCAGCTTGGACAGGACCGACACTGAAGCTTTCTTT CASSLDRTDTEAFF . . TRBJ1-1 TRBV5-6
TGTGCCAGCAGCTTGGAGGCGTCCCGGGCTTTTGAAGCTTTCTTT CASSLEASRAFEAFF few . TRBJ1-1 TRBV5-5
TGTGCCAGCAGCTCCCTAATCGCGGGGTTAGATGGCTACACCTTC CASSSLIAGLDGYTF . . TRBJ1-2 TRBV5-6
TGTGCCAGCAGCTTACTTGCATTTGGACCTCGGAACGAGCAGTTCTTC CASSLLAFGPRNEQFF . . TRBJ2-1 TRBV7-6
TGCGCCAGCAGTGAAAGAACGGACTCGGGAACCCAGTACTTC CASSERTDSGTQYF . . TRBJ2-5 TRBV10-1
TGTGCCAGCATCCTCGGGACGGGAGGAGGGTATGGCTACACCTTC CASILGTGGGYGYTF . . TRBJ1-2 TRBV2
TGTGCCAGTACCCGGACTAGCGGAGCCTACGAGCAGTACTTC CASTRTSGAYEQYF . TRBD2 TRBJ2-7 TRBV19
TGCGCCAGCAGCTTGGAGGGGACGAACACTGAAGCTTTCTTT CASSLEGTNTEAFF . . TRBJ1-1 TRBV5-1
TGCGCCAGCAAGGACGGGATTATGAACACTGAAGCTTTCTTT CASKDGIMNTEAFF . . TRBJ1-1 TRBV5-1
TGCAGCGTTGAAGGTGTAGGGAGGCTTTTATACAATGAGCAGTTCTTC CSVEGVGRLLYNEQFF . . TRBJ2-1 TRBV29-1
TGTGCCAGCAGCTTGGGGCAGGGAAACACCATATATTTT CASSLGQGNTIYF . . TRBJ1-3 TRBV5-5
TGTGCCAGCAGTGAAGCGTTGGGACGGACCTATGGCTACACCTTC CASSEALGRTYGYTF . . TRBJ1-2 TRBV6-1
TGTGCCAGCAGTTGGACTAGCGTGGCAGATACGCAGTATTTT CASSWTSVADTQYF . TRBD2 TRBJ2-3 TRBV6-5
TGTGCTAGTGGTCCTGAGGCAGGGAGCTCCTACAATGAGCAGTTCTTC CASGPEAGSSYNEQFF . . TRBJ2-1 TRBV12-5
TGTGCCTGGAGTGTACTCGGGACTAGCGGGTACGGGAACATTCAGTACTTC CAWSVLGTSGYGNIQYF . TRBD2 TRBJ2-4 TRBV30
TGTGCCAGCAGTGAGGGTTGGGACCGACTAGCGGGAGGATTCTACAATGAGCAGTTCTTC CASSEGWDRLAGGFYNEQFF . TRBD2 TRBJ2-1 TRBV6-1
TGTGCCAGCTCACCATCGCGGAATTCACCCCTCCACTTT CASSPSRNSPLHF many . TRBJ1-6 TRBV18
TGCGCCAGCAGCCCGGCCTGGGGAGACTCTGGGGCCAACGTCCTGACTTTC CASSPAWGDSGANVLTF . . TRBJ2-6 TRBV5-1
TGTGCCTGGAGTGGAGGGGTACGTCGGCAGCCCCAGCATTTT CAWSGGVRRQPQHF . . TRBJ1-5 TRBV30
TGTGCCAGCATAGGCCGCGGCAGCTCCTACAATGAGCAGTTCTTC CASIGRGSSYNEQFF . . TRBJ2-1 TRBV7-9
TGTGCCAGCAGTTTACAGGGGAGAGTGAACACTGAAGCTTTCTTT CASSLQGRVNTEAFF . . TRBJ1-1 TRBV28
TGTGCCAGCAGATTGGACAGTTCGTATGGCTACACCTTC CASRLDSSYGYTF . . TRBJ1-2 TRBV7-8
TGTGCCAGTAGTACACGACAGGAAAAGTTCTATGGCTACACCTTC CASSTRQEKFYGYTF . . TRBJ1-2 TRBV19
TGCAGCGTTGCCGGTCTAATGAACACTGAAGCTTTCTTT CSVAGLMNTEAFF . . TRBJ1-1 TRBV29-1
TGTGCCAGCAGCCAAGTCGAGCAGCATGGCTACACCTTC CASSQVEQHGYTF . . TRBJ1-2 TRBV3-1/TRBV3-2
TGTGCCAGCAGGGGGAGCACTAGCGGGTCCGACAATGAGCAGTTCTTC CASRGSTSGSDNEQFF once TRBD2 TRBJ2-1 TRBV2